This TCR beta chain stems from a study of blood T cell repertoires in COVID-19. Study as a whole: The United States, Italy and Spain provided the acute and convalescent COVID-19 samples. T cells, B-cell-depleted T cells, or PBMCs provided the cDNA or gDNA that served as material.

As originally analysed: Quantification of nucleated cells was approximated via reference gene primer amplification. The data were produced by immunoSEQ multiplex PCR, yet TCRdb's version contains in-frame clones alone and is incomplete. Clone size and the V and J calls come from that table; the DNA yielded D and trimming. Altogether more than 150,000 clones are present, 80% being singletons, with the ten largest covering under 0.75%. In germline, CDR1 is SGHRS, CDR2 YFSETQ. This CDR3 region has 16 residues. Trimming removed 0 bases from V and 0 bases from J; junction bases left unmatched: 0. The clonotype originates from a man aged 60-69 years with acute or convalescent COVID-19. The chain joins TRBV5-1 to TRBJ2-1; 10 bases match TRBD2. The sequenced material came from peripheral blood. CDR3 sequence: CASSLVAGGSYNEQFF. The CDR3, as DNA: TGCGCCAGCAGCTTGGTAGCGGGAGGCTCCTACAATGAGCAGTTCTTC.